The T cell receptor beta chain described here comes from a study of T cells after yellow fever vaccination. General study points: Clonotypes found in both CD4 and CD8 compartments made up a small share. Abundant clonotypes from the bulk population could have been carried over as contaminants into FACS-sorted repertoires.

This clonotype showed up many times. What it recognizes is unknown. The TCR cDNA carried a universal primer site and UMIs from 5'RACE template switching. TCRdb analysed the 5' RACE reads with MiXCR anew, one entry per CDR3 protein. The table lists about 300,000 distinct CDR3 sequences, approximately 7% of them singletons. The CDR3 covers 16 residues. V lost 4 bases and J 3 bases, leaving 17 bases between the germline ends. The germline CDR1 and CDR2 sequences are SGHDT and YYEEEE. This chain uses TRBV5-6 with TRBJ2-1; TRBD2 is a possible D gene (6 bases). The sample consisted of PBMCs, taken approximately 47 days after the first yellow fever vaccination. The receptor was isolated from a man aged 18-30 years who received the YFV17D yellow fever vaccine. The chain's CDR3 is CASSLGGVLFYNEQFF. The CDR3 DNA follows: TGTGCCAGCAGCCTGGGGGGTGTCCTATTCTACAATGAGCAGTTCTTC.